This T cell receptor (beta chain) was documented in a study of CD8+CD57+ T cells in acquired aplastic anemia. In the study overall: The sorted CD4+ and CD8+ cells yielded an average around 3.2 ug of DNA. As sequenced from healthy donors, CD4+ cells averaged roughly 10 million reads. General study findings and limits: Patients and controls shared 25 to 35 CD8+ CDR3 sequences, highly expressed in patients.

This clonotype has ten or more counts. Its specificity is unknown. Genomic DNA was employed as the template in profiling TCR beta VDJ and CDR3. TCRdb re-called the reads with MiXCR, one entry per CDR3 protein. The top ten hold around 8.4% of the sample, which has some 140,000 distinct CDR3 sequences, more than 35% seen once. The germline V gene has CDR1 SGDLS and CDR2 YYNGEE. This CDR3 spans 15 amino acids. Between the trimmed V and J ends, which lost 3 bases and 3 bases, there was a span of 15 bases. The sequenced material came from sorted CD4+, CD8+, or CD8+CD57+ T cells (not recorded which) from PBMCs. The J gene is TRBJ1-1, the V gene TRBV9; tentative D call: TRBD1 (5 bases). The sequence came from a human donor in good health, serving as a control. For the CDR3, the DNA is TGTGCCAGCAGCGCGACCGGGACGAAGGACACTGAAGCTTTCTTT. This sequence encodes CASSATGTKDTEAFF.